One TCR beta chain is described in this entry. This record comes from a study of blood T cell repertoires in COVID-19. Background on the study: Acute and convalescent COVID-19 specimens originated in the United States, Italy and Spain. The analysed material was cDNA or gDNA that came from T cells, B-cell-depleted T cells, or PBMCs.

The cohort comprised adults aged 18 to 89 years residing in about two dozen US areas. The germline gives CDR1 SGHNT, CDR2 YYREEE (reference sequence). CDR3 length: 15 residues. V lost 7 bases, J lost 2 bases, and 10 bases stayed unmatched. Authors' data handling: Researchers report that nucleated cell counts were estimated from reference gene primer amplification. The protocol was immunoSEQ multiplex PCR, while the TCRdb copy is restricted to in-frame clones and leaves out a portion. D and trimming come from the DNA, and the V and J calls and clone size come from that table. The data show under 300,000 clones, 80% to 90% seen once.

This chain uses TRBV5-4 with TRBJ2-3; 7 bases are a match to TRBD2. Sample: PBMCs or T cells enriched from blood (not recorded which). The sequence was obtained from a woman aged 45-65 years who had recovered from COVID-19. This chain's CDR3 is CASLGGSSNTDTQYF. The CDR3 DNA follows: TGTGCCAGCCTAGGCGGGAGTTCTAACACAGATACGCAGTATTTT. Using reference TRBV5-4 and TRBJ2-3 for the parts outside the CDR3, the full variable domain is ETGVTQSPTHLIKTRGQQVTLRCSSQSGHNTVSWYQQALGQGPQFIFQYYREEENGRGNFPPRFSGLQFPNYSSELNVNALELDDSALYLCASLGGSSNTDTQYFGPGTRLTVL.